These T cell receptor beta chains were read from a single sample in a study of blood T cell repertoires in COVID-19. Here immunoSEQ multiplex PCR was the method, and the copy in TCRdb shows in-frame clones only, minus some. The sample contains about 160,000 clones, around 82% of which appear only once. The source material was peripheral blood. These receptors all come from a man aged 55-75 years who had recovered from COVID-19. The CDR3 runs from the conserved cysteine through the conserved F or W. D genes are given only for firm matches. Clone size is stated in some rows and not others, as once, few, many or a class when expanded.

J gene: TRBJ2-1
V gene: TRBV3-1/TRBV3-2
clone size: few
D gene: TRBD2
CDR3 protein: CASSQGSGNEQFF
CDR3 DNA: TGTGCCAGCAGCCAAGGTAGCGGGAATGAGCAGTTCTTC

J gene: TRBJ1-6
V gene: TRBV15
clone size: NA
D gene: NA
CDR3 protein: CATSTGESSYNSPLHF
CDR3 DNA: TGTGCCACCAGCACGGGAGAGAGCTCCTATAATTCACCCCTCCACTTT

J gene: TRBJ1-2
V gene: TRBV3-1/TRBV3-2
clone size: NA
D gene: NA
CDR3 protein: CASSQGGGYTF
CDR3 DNA: TGTGCCAGCAGCCAAGGGGGCGGCTACACCTTC

J gene: TRBJ1-1
V gene: TRBV28
clone size: NA
D gene: NA
CDR3 protein: CASTPGAIEAFF
CDR3 DNA: TGTGCCAGCACTCCTGGGGCCATTGAAGCTTTCTTT

J gene: TRBJ1-5
V gene: TRBV7-6
clone size: NA
D gene: NA
CDR3 protein: CASSQSGQGGNQPQHF
CDR3 DNA: TGTGCCAGCAGCCAATCAGGACAAGGGGGCAATCAGCCCCAGCATTTT

J gene: TRBJ1-2
V gene: TRBV27
clone size: NA
D gene: TRBD1
CDR3 protein: CASSPRTGGLKTLYGYTF
CDR3 DNA: TGTGCCAGCAGTCCCCGGACAGGGGGCTTAAAAACTCTCTATGGCTACACCTTC

J gene: TRBJ2-1
V gene: TRBV3-1/TRBV3-2
clone size: once
D gene: NA
CDR3 protein: CASSQRPAGTLSYNEQFF
CDR3 DNA: TGTGCCAGCAGCCAGAGACCTGCCGGGACTTTATCCTACAATGAGCAGTTCTTC

J gene: TRBJ1-4
V gene: TRBV6-2/TRBV6-3
clone size: once
D gene: TRBD1
CDR3 protein: CASSDRVKEKLFF
CDR3 DNA: TGTGCCAGCAGCGACAGGGTCAAGGAAAAACTGTTTTTT

J gene: TRBJ1-2
V gene: TRBV24-1
clone size: NA
D gene: TRBD1
CDR3 protein: CATSDPGTGESYGYTF
CDR3 DNA: TGTGCCACCAGTGATCCTGGGACAGGGGAGAGCTATGGCTACACCTTC

J gene: TRBJ1-6
V gene: TRBV5-4
clone size: NA
D gene: TRBD1
CDR3 protein: CASSLGQGDNSPLHF
CDR3 DNA: TGTGCCAGCAGTCTCGGACAGGGAGATAATTCACCCCTCCACTTT

J gene: TRBJ1-1
V gene: TRBV6-1
clone size: NA
D gene: NA
CDR3 protein: CASSDGELNTEAFF
CDR3 DNA: TGTGCCAGCAGTGACGGGGAATTGAACACTGAAGCTTTCTTT

J gene: TRBJ2-5
V gene: TRBV5-1
clone size: NA
D gene: TRBD2
CDR3 protein: CASSLALTWEGTQYF
CDR3 DNA: TGCGCCAGCAGCCTGGCACTAACTTGGGAGGGGACCCAGTACTTC

J gene: TRBJ2-1
V gene: TRBV15
clone size: NA
D gene: TRBD2
CDR3 protein: CATSRAGGRGPNNEQFF
CDR3 DNA: TGTGCCACCAGCAGAGCGGGGGGGCGGGGGCCCAACAATGAGCAGTTCTTC

J gene: TRBJ2-7
V gene: TRBV2
clone size: NA
D gene: NA
CDR3 protein: CASSPPPGGPEQYF
CDR3 DNA: TGTGCCAGCAGCCCACCCCCCGGCGGCCCCGAGCAGTACTTC

J gene: TRBJ2-5
V gene: TRBV11-3
clone size: NA
D gene: TRBD1
CDR3 protein: CASSLGQGQETQYF
CDR3 DNA: TGTGCCAGCAGCTTAGGACAGGGCCAAGAGACCCAGTACTTC

J gene: TRBJ1-4
V gene: TRBV6-2/TRBV6-3
clone size: NA
D gene: NA
CDR3 protein: CASSWGESGKLFF
CDR3 DNA: TGTGCCAGCAGTTGGGGGGAAAGTGGAAAACTGTTTTTT

J gene: TRBJ2-3
V gene: TRBV27
clone size: NA
D gene: NA
CDR3 protein: CASSPGTYTDTQYF
CDR3 DNA: TGTGCCAGCAGTCCCGGGACTTACACAGATACGCAGTATTTT

J gene: TRBJ2-1
V gene: TRBV27
clone size: NA
D gene: TRBD1
CDR3 protein: CASSKQGGQNEQFF
CDR3 DNA: TGTGCCAGCAGTAAACAGGGGGGCCAAAATGAGCAGTTCTTC

J gene: TRBJ2-1
V gene: TRBV6-4
clone size: NA
D gene: TRBD1
CDR3 protein: CASSLKTGLREQFF
CDR3 DNA: TGTGCCAGCAGCCTTAAGACAGGGCTGAGGGAGCAGTTCTTC

J gene: TRBJ2-5
V gene: TRBV5-1
clone size: NA
D gene: TRBD2
CDR3 protein: CASRPGGETQYF
CDR3 DNA: TGCGCCAGCCGTCCGGGAGGGGAGACCCAGTACTTC

J gene: TRBJ1-5
V gene: TRBV5-6
clone size: NA
D gene: TRBD1
CDR3 protein: CASTDRGRNQPQHF
CDR3 DNA: TGTGCCAGCACCGACAGGGGGCGAAATCAGCCCCAGCATTTT

J gene: TRBJ2-7
V gene: TRBV30
clone size: few
D gene: TRBD1
CDR3 protein: CAWELGQGDEQYF
CDR3 DNA: TGTGCCTGGGAACTGGGACAGGGCGACGAGCAGTACTTC

J gene: TRBJ2-7
V gene: TRBV7-2
clone size: NA
D gene: TRBD1
CDR3 protein: CASRPGQGQAYEQYF
CDR3 DNA: TGTGCCAGCAGGCCGGGACAGGGGCAGGCCTACGAGCAGTACTTC

J gene: TRBJ1-2
V gene: TRBV18
clone size: NA
D gene: TRBD1
CDR3 protein: CASSPAGGPYNYGYTF
CDR3 DNA: TGTGCCAGCTCACCAGCAGGGGGGCCATACAACTATGGCTACACCTTC

J gene: TRBJ2-7
V gene: TRBV6-6
clone size: NA
D gene: NA
CDR3 protein: CASSYSLNYYEQYF
CDR3 DNA: TGTGCCAGCAGTTACTCCTTAAACTACTACGAGCAGTACTTC

J gene: TRBJ1-2
V gene: TRBV12-3/TRBV12-4
clone size: once
D gene: NA
CDR3 protein: CASSFGGGYTF
CDR3 DNA: TGTGCCAGCAGCTTCGGGGGGGGCTACACCTTC

J gene: TRBJ2-5
V gene: TRBV5-1
clone size: NA
D gene: TRBD1
CDR3 protein: CASSRQGPQETQYF
CDR3 DNA: TGCGCCAGCAGCCGACAGGGGCCACAAGAGACCCAGTACTTC

J gene: TRBJ1-5
V gene: TRBV9
clone size: few
D gene: TRBD1
CDR3 protein: CASSVGQGQPQHF
CDR3 DNA: TGTGCCAGCAGCGTAGGACAGGGACAGCCCCAGCATTTT

J gene: TRBJ2-3
V gene: TRBV5-4
clone size: NA
D gene: NA
CDR3 protein: CASSLTGSDTQYF
CDR3 DNA: TGTGCCAGCAGCCTAACAGGTTCAGATACGCAGTATTTT

J gene: TRBJ2-5
V gene: TRBV23-1
clone size: NA
D gene: NA
CDR3 protein: CASKKGARETQYF
CDR3 DNA: TGCGCCAGCAAAAAAGGGGCGAGAGAGACCCAGTACTTC

J gene: TRBJ1-5
V gene: TRBV7-9
clone size: NA
D gene: NA
CDR3 protein: CASSSSGPDHQPQHF
CDR3 DNA: TGTGCCAGCAGCTCAAGTGGGCCAGACCATCAGCCCCAGCATTTT

J gene: TRBJ2-5
V gene: TRBV20-1
clone size: NA
D gene: NA
CDR3 protein: CSASPAADRQIQETQYF
CDR3 DNA: TGCAGTGCTAGTCCGGCGGCGGACCGACAGATACAAGAGACCCAGTACTTC

J gene: TRBJ2-1
V gene: TRBV6-5
clone size: NA
D gene: NA
CDR3 protein: CASRPQGYNEQFF
CDR3 DNA: TGTGCCAGCAGACCACAGGGCTACAATGAGCAGTTCTTC

J gene: TRBJ1-2
V gene: TRBV5-4
clone size: NA
D gene: TRBD1
CDR3 protein: CASSRRDRGLRTDGYTF
CDR3 DNA: TGTGCCAGCAGCCGCCGGGACAGGGGACTAAGAACGGATGGCTACACCTTC

J gene: TRBJ2-2
V gene: TRBV4-3
clone size: NA
D gene: NA
CDR3 protein: CASSQDRLTGELFF
CDR3 DNA: TGCGCCAGCAGCCAAGACCGACTTACCGGGGAGCTGTTTTTT

J gene: TRBJ2-1
V gene: TRBV11-3
clone size: NA
D gene: TRBD2
CDR3 protein: CASSSSGGSYNEQFF
CDR3 DNA: TGTGCCAGCAGTTCTAGCGGGGGGTCCTACAATGAGCAGTTCTTC

J gene: TRBJ2-4
V gene: TRBV7-8
clone size: few
D gene: NA
CDR3 protein: CASSLDRGTKNIQYF
CDR3 DNA: TGTGCCAGCAGCCTTGACCGGGGGACCAAAAACATTCAGTACTTC

J gene: TRBJ2-3
V gene: TRBV6-5
clone size: NA
D gene: NA
CDR3 protein: CASAGSLTDTQYF
CDR3 DNA: TGTGCCAGCGCTGGGAGCCTCACAGATACGCAGTATTTT

J gene: TRBJ1-6
V gene: TRBV6-5
clone size: NA
D gene: NA
CDR3 protein: CASGRGSPLHF
CDR3 DNA: TGTGCCAGCGGCCGGGGTTCACCCCTCCACTTT

J gene: TRBJ2-6
V gene: TRBV4-3
clone size: NA
D gene: NA
CDR3 protein: CASSPEDSASYSGANVLTF
CDR3 DNA: TGCGCCAGCAGCCCCGAGGACTCGGCGAGTTACTCTGGGGCCAACGTCCTGACTTTC

J gene: TRBJ1-4
V gene: TRBV30
clone size: NA
D gene: NA
CDR3 protein: CAWSGSGVEKLFF
CDR3 DNA: TGTGCCTGGAGTGGGTCAGGGGTGGAAAAACTGTTTTTT

J gene: TRBJ2-1
V gene: TRBV23-1
clone size: NA
D gene: NA
CDR3 protein: CAQPRVYYNEQFF
CDR3 DNA: TGCGCTCAGCCGAGGGTCTACTATAATGAGCAGTTCTTC

J gene: TRBJ2-2
V gene: TRBV24-1
clone size: NA
D gene: TRBD2
CDR3 protein: CATSDPYREGTGELFF
CDR3 DNA: TGTGCCACCAGTGATCCTTACCGGGAGGGAACCGGGGAGCTGTTTTTT

J gene: TRBJ1-2
V gene: TRBV19
clone size: NA
D gene: TRBD1
CDR3 protein: CASSISETGVEGYGYTF
CDR3 DNA: TGTGCCAGTAGTATTTCGGAGACAGGGGTCGAAGGCTATGGCTACACCTTC

J gene: TRBJ2-1
V gene: TRBV9
clone size: NA
D gene: NA
CDR3 protein: CASSVAARGRGGSYNEQFF
CDR3 DNA: TGTGCCAGCAGCGTAGCGGCCAGGGGGCGCGGGGGCTCCTACAATGAGCAGTTCTTC

J gene: TRBJ2-5
V gene: TRBV3-1/TRBV3-2
clone size: NA
D gene: NA
CDR3 protein: CASSPNVETQYF
CDR3 DNA: TGTGCCAGCAGCCCTAATGTGGAGACCCAGTACTTC

J gene: TRBJ1-6
V gene: TRBV5-4
clone size: NA
D gene: NA
CDR3 protein: CASSLDDRNSPLHF
CDR3 DNA: TGTGCCAGCAGCTTGGACGACAGAAATTCACCCCTCCACTTT

J gene: TRBJ1-2
V gene: TRBV5-1
clone size: few
D gene: NA
CDR3 protein: CASSLLGSRDGYTF
CDR3 DNA: TGCGCCAGCAGCTTGTTGGGGAGTAGGGATGGCTACACCTTC

J gene: TRBJ1-4
V gene: TRBV6-5
clone size: NA
D gene: TRBD1
CDR3 protein: CASRKEGAVAEKLFF
CDR3 DNA: TGTGCCAGCAGAAAAGAGGGGGCGGTTGCTGAAAAACTGTTTTTT

J gene: TRBJ1-3
V gene: TRBV19
clone size: NA
D gene: TRBD1
CDR3 protein: CASSSDRAFSGNTIYF
CDR3 DNA: TGTGCCAGTAGCTCGGACAGGGCCTTCTCTGGAAACACCATATATTTT

J gene: TRBJ2-3
V gene: TRBV6-1
clone size: NA
D gene: TRBD2
CDR3 protein: CASSVGLAGSTDTQYF
CDR3 DNA: TGTGCCAGCAGTGTCGGACTAGCGGGGAGCACAGATACGCAGTATTTT

J gene: TRBJ2-5
V gene: TRBV5-1
clone size: NA
D gene: NA
CDR3 protein: CASSLAGYQETQYF
CDR3 DNA: TGCGCCAGCAGCTTGGCCGGGTACCAAGAGACCCAGTACTTC

J gene: TRBJ2-5
V gene: TRBV7-9
clone size: NA
D gene: NA
CDR3 protein: CASSPQGDGETQYF
CDR3 DNA: TGTGCCAGCAGCCCACAGGGAGATGGAGAGACCCAGTACTTC

J gene: TRBJ2-1
V gene: TRBV13
clone size: once
D gene: TRBD2
CDR3 protein: CASSLGGGAYNEQFF
CDR3 DNA: TGTGCCAGCAGCTTAGGCGGGGGGGCCTACAATGAGCAGTTCTTC

J gene: TRBJ2-1
V gene: TRBV5-4
clone size: once
D gene: TRBD1
CDR3 protein: CASSRLQGIVDEQFF
CDR3 DNA: TGTGCCAGCAGCAGATTACAGGGGATTGTGGATGAGCAGTTCTTC

J gene: TRBJ1-1
V gene: TRBV7-9
clone size: NA
D gene: TRBD1
CDR3 protein: CASSTSGTGSLAFF
CDR3 DNA: TGTGCCAGCAGCACATCCGGGACAGGGTCTTTAGCTTTCTTT

J gene: TRBJ1-1
V gene: TRBV13
clone size: NA
D gene: NA
CDR3 protein: CASSFGGLAEAFF
CDR3 DNA: TGTGCCAGCAGCTTCGGGGGGTTAGCTGAAGCTTTCTTT